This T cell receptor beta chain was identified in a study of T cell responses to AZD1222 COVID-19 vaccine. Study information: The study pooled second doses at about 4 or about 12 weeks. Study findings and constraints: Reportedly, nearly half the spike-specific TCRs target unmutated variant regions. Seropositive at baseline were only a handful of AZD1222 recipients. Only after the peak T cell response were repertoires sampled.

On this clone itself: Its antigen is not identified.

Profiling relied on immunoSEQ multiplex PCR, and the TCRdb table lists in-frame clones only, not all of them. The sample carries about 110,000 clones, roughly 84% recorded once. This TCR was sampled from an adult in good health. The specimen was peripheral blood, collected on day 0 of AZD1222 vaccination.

The CDR3 region is CASSQVVGALTNEKLFF. The CDR3 DNA sequence: TGCGCCAGCAGCCAAGTAGTGGGCGCGTTAACTAATGAAAAACTGTTTTTT. The rearrangement links TRBV4-1 to TRBJ1-4, with D unresolved. Germline V gene data show CDR1 as MGHRA and CDR2 as YSYEKL. Trimming removed 1 base from V and 1 base from J, with 13 bases in between. There are 17 residues in the CDR3.